This passage covers 11 T cell receptor beta chains from one sample sequenced in a study of CXCR3-negative and CXCR3-positive naive CD8 T cells. Overall study findings and caveats: TRB CDR3 hydrophobicity was greater in CXCR3-positive naive cells than in CXCR3-negative naive cells.

All TRB cDNA libraries came from 5' RACE performed with UMI labels. TCRdb re-called the 5' RACE reads, yielding one record per CDR3 amino acid sequence without DNA. The listing records 100,000 to 150,000 distinct CDR3 sequences. These receptors have no known antigen. Sequences were obtained from naive CXCR3+ CD8+ T cells from blood. Subset specified: CD45RO-CCR7+CD27+CD95- naive CD8+ T cells expressing CXCR3 (TNR3+). Every receptor here comes from a human donor in good health. Some clones in this sample may be carry-over from other donors' samples.

CDR3: CASSLSGIQEKLFF. V is TRBV28 and J is TRBJ1-4. The germline V gene encodes CDR1 MDHEN and CDR2 SYDVKM. CDR3 length: 14 amino acids. The full variable domain, with the rest looked up from reference TRBV28 and TRBJ1-4, is DVKVTQSSRYLVKRTGEKVFLECVQDMDHENMFWYRQDPGLGLRLIYFSYDVKMKEKGDIPEGYSVSREKKERFSLILESASTNQTSMYLCASSLSGIQEKLFFGSGTQLSVL.

V usage is TRBV12-3 or TRBV12-4 and J usage is TRBJ2-1; absent DNA, TCRdb's TRBD2 call cannot be checked. The CDR3 length is 14 residues. The CDR3 reads CASSPPSGVNEQFF.

V gene TRBV6-2 or TRBV6-3 combines with J gene TRBJ2-7; TCRdb calls TRBD1, which cannot be checked without DNA. Germline CDR1 is MNHEY and CDR2 is SVGEGT. CDR3 length equals 14 residues. The CDR3 loop reads CASGGRDRAYEQYF.

This chain links TRBV28 with TRBJ2-7. There are 11 residues in the CDR3. The germline V gene has CDR1 MDHEN and CDR2 SYDVKM. The CDR3 spells CASSYYSEQYF.

The rearrangement joins TRBV19 to TRBJ2-1; TCRdb's D call of TRBD1 is untestable without DNA. Germline loops: CDR1 LNHDA, CDR2 SQIVND (reference sequence). This CDR3 is 15 amino acids long. The CDR3 protein is CASTQRGAGYNEQFF.

The genes are TRBV28 and TRBJ2-7; TCRdb selects TRBD1, and the lack of DNA leaves this call unchecked. CDR1 and CDR2 from the germline V gene are MDHEN and SYDVKM. The CDR3 is 15 amino acids. Here the CDR3 reads CASRAGTDSFYEQYF. The variable domain in full, with the rest retrieved from reference TRBV28 and TRBJ2-7, is DVKVTQSSRYLVKRTGEKVFLECVQDMDHENMFWYRQDPGLGLRLIYFSYDVKMKEKGDIPEGYSVSREKKERFSLILESASTNQTSMYLCASRAGTDSFYEQYFGPGTRLTVT.

The rearrangement links TRBV28 to TRBJ2-7; without DNA, the TCRdb call of TRBD2 cannot be checked. The CDR3 runs to 14 residues. Looked up from germline, CDR1 is MDHEN and CDR2 is SYDVKM. CDR3 sequence reads: CASRRAGAVREQYF.

This sequence joins TRBV28 and TRBJ2-3; there is no DNA to check the TCRdb D call of TRBD2. Germline-derived CDR1 and CDR2 are MDHEN and SYDVKM. There are 13 residues in the CDR3. The CDR3 spells CASSSLLADTQYF. Filled out from reference TRBV28 and TRBJ2-3, the complete variable domain reads DVKVTQSSRYLVKRTGEKVFLECVQDMDHENMFWYRQDPGLGLRLIYFSYDVKMKEKGDIPEGYSVSREKKERFSLILESASTNQTSMYLCASSSLLADTQYFGPGTRLTVL.

The J gene is TRBJ2-7, the V gene TRBV3-1; TCRdb returns TRBD2, unconfirmable since there is no DNA. The germline V gene encodes CDR1 LGHDT and CDR2 YNNKEL (reference sequence). The CDR3 has 18 residues. The CDR3 loop is CASSQDGGARGVPYEQYF.

V and J are TRBV25-1 and TRBJ2-3; as DNA is missing, the TRBD2 call by TCRdb cannot be tested. In germline, CDR1 is MGHDK, CDR2 SYGVNS. This CDR3 has 11 amino acids. The CDR3 reads CASSVEGTQYF. The full variable domain, completed using reference TRBV25-1 and TRBJ2-3, is EADIYQTPRYLVIGTGKKITLECSQTMGHDKMYWYQQDPGMELHLIHYSYGVNSTEKGDLSSESTVSRIRTEHFPLTLESARPSHTSQYLCASSVEGTQYFGPGTRLTVL.

V and J are TRBV11-1 and TRBJ2-1; the TCRdb D gene call, TRBD2, has no DNA to confirm it. Germline V gives CDR1 SGHAT, CDR2 FQDESV (reference sequence). This CDR3 has 19 residues. The CDR3 protein is CASSSTGLAGISSYNEQFF.